Each of the 3 T cell receptor beta chains below was sequenced from the same sample in a study of blood T cell repertoires in COVID-19. TCRdb keeps only in-frame clones here, not all; method: immunoSEQ multiplex PCR. The sample records around 260,000 clones, around 86% being singletons. Material for sequencing was peripheral blood. Source of these receptors: a man between 35 and 55 years old who had recovered from COVID-19.

The rearrangement joins TRBV7-8 to TRBJ2-7, with TRBD2 identical over 7 bases. Trimming removed 4 bases from V and 6 bases from J; junction bases left unmatched: 6. The CDR3 loop spans 13 amino acids. Germline V gives CDR1 SGHVS, CDR2 FQNEAQ. The CDR3 coding sequence is TGTGCCAGCAGCTGGGGGGAGGGCCGCGAGCAGTACTTC. Translating it yields CASSWGEGREQYF. The full variable domain, with the rest looked up from reference TRBV7-8 and TRBJ2-7, is GAGVSQSPRYKVAKRGQDVALRCDPISGHVSLFWYQQALGQGPEFLTYFQNEAQLDKSGLPSDRFFAERPEGSVSTLKIQRTQQEDSAVYLCASSWGEGREQYFGPGTRLTVT.

Details on this clone: A read error may produce the germline difference seen at one junction end. The chain combines TRBV7-2 with TRBJ1-2, with D perhaps matching TRBD1 (6 bases). This CDR3 region has 13 residues. Germline V lookup: CDR1 SGHTA, CDR2 FQGNSA. CDR3 bases: TGTGCCAGCAGCCTACTTCCCCGAGAGACAGGCAGCTTC. Translated: CASSLLPRETGSF.

The J gene is TRBJ1-5, the V gene TRBV7-2; D may be TRBD1 (6 bases). Germline loops: CDR1 SGHTA, CDR2 FQGNSA. This CDR3 has 17 residues. V lost 0 bases and J lost 1, with 13 bases in between. The CDR3 is CASSLAGQGSSNQPQHF. The CDR3 coding sequence is TGTGCCAGCAGCTTAGCGGGGCAGGGGTCGAGCAATCAGCCCCAGCATTTT.